Detailed here is one TCR beta chain. The antigen remains undetermined. The V segment lost 4 bases and the J segment 0 bases; nucleotides outside the gene matches: 11. The CDR3 sequence is 17 residues long. Germline assignment: CDR1 MNHNS and CDR2 SASEGT. The PCR had 60 Vbeta and 13 Jbeta primers. Data came from immunoSEQ multiplex PCR; TCRdb stores just in-frame clones and leaves some out. Listed are 40,000 to 50,000 clones; about 1% falls within the top ten. The data were taken from a study of cytomegalovirus exposure and HLA in healthy donors. Points from the study as a whole: Investigators reported more than 150 TCR beta chains as tied to cytomegalovirus. Solely CMV serostatus was available to characterize immune exposure.

The chain employs TRBV6-1 and TRBJ2-7; 8 bases match TRBD2. This TCR was sampled from a woman aged 40 to 50 in good health and CMV-seronegative. The sequenced sample consisted of PBMCs. DNA of the CDR3: TGTGCCAGCAGTGCCGGACAGATGACTAGCGCCTCCTACGAGCAGTACTTC. Translated: CASSAGQMTSASYEQYF.